Each of the 19 T cell receptor beta chains below was sequenced from the same sample in a study of cytomegalovirus exposure and HLA in healthy donors. The PCR was carried out with 60 Vbeta primers and 13 Jbeta primers. The data were produced by immunoSEQ multiplex PCR, yet TCRdb's version contains in-frame clones alone and is incomplete. The sample holds over 110,000 clones; approximately 80% are singletons and the top ten take less than 3%. Sequences were obtained from PBMCs. The receptors were sampled from a male donor in good health and CMV-seronegative.

The V gene is TRBV9, the J gene TRBJ2-1, with TRBD2 identical over 11 bases. V shed 0 bases, J shed 6 bases, and the junction held 11 bases outside the gene matches. CDR1 is SGDLS, CDR2 YYNGEE, per germline. The CDR3 contains 18 residues. CDR3 loop: CASSVGRLAGQGVNEQFF. CDR3 nucleotides: TGTGCCAGCAGCGTAGGGAGACTAGCGGGACAGGGAGTCAATGAGCAGTTCTTC.

This clone was picked up a small number of times. Additional DNA sequences in this sample encode the identical CDR3. This chain joins TRBV9 and TRBJ1-5, with D unclear. Per the germline V gene, CDR1 is SGDLS and CDR2 is YYNGEE. The germline V and J ends were trimmed by 0 bases and 4 bases, with 5 bases remaining between them. The CDR3 sequence is 13 residues long. The CDR3 protein is CASSVAGNQPQHF. In DNA form, the CDR3 reads TGTGCCAGCAGCGTAGCGGGGAATCAGCCCCAGCATTTT.

The genes are TRBV30 and TRBJ1-5, with D possibly TRBD1 on 5 matching bases. Germline-derived CDR1 and CDR2 are GTSNPN and SVGIG (reference sequence). Between the trimmed V and J ends, which lost 0 bases and 7 bases, there was a span of 10 bases. The CDR3 length is 13 residues. Here the CDR3 DNA reads TGTGCCTGGAGTGTGCAGGGTAAGCAGCCCCAGCATTTT. Translating it yields CAWSVQGKQPQHF.

The genes are TRBV5-1 and TRBJ2-7, with 11 bases aligning to TRBD2. The CDR3 is made up of 14 amino acids. Germline V lookup: CDR1 SGHRS, CDR2 YFSETQ. J gave up 3 bases and V 4 bases, and 3 bases lay outside the gene matches. The CDR3, as DNA: TGCGCCAGCAGCACAGGGACTAGCGGCTACGAGCAGTACTTC. This codes for CASSTGTSGYEQYF.

This chain joins TRBV7-2 and TRBJ2-2, with D uncertain. The CDR3 has 12 amino acids. The germline V and J ends were trimmed by 4 bases and 2 bases, with 2 bases remaining between them. The germline V gene encodes CDR1 SGHTA and CDR2 FQGNSA. The CDR3 is CASSSNTGELFF. The CDR3 DNA reads TGTGCCAGCAGCTCAAACACCGGGGAGCTGTTTTTT.

This sequence joins TRBV30 and TRBJ1-4; D not resolved. This CDR3 is 15 amino acids long. The V gene's germline CDR1 is GTSNPN and CDR2 SVGIG (reference sequence). V lost 5 bases, J lost 0 bases, and 13 bases lay in between. Written as DNA, the CDR3 is TGTGCCTGGGATAAAAGGACTACAACTAATGAAAAACTGTTTTTT. Translated, it gives CAWDKRTTTNEKLFF.

The chain uses TRBV7-9 and TRBJ2-7, with 8 bases that match TRBD1. Losses at the gene ends were 5 bases for V and 5 bases for J; bases not matched to a gene: 8. Germline loops: CDR1 SEHNR, CDR2 FQNEAQ (reference sequence). The CDR3 is made up of 14 amino acids. CDR3 in DNA: TGTGCCAGCAGCCGAACCGGACAGGGCAACGAGCAGTACTTC. Translation: CASSRTGQGNEQYF.

The chain links TRBV7-9 to TRBJ1-2, with D possibly being TRBD1 (6 bases). V lost 1 base and J lost 6, with 12 bases in between. CDR1 is SEHNR, CDR2 FQNEAQ, per germline (reference sequence). This CDR3 has 14 amino acids. DNA of the CDR3: TGTGCCAGCAGCTTAGGAACAGGGAGGGATGGCTACACCTTC. It codes for CASSLGTGRDGYTF. Full variable domain (rest looked up from reference TRBV7-9 and TRBJ1-2): DTGVSQNPRHKITKRGQNVTFRCDPISEHNRLYWYRQTLGQGPEFLTYFQNEAQLEKSRLLSDRFSAERPKGSFSTLEIQRTEQGDSAMYLCASSLGTGRDGYTFGSGTRLTVV.

This clone is categorized as medium-sized. The chain carries TRBV5-5 and TRBJ2-7; TRBD1 agrees at 8 bases. The germline V gene has CDR1 SGHKS and CDR2 YYEKEE (reference sequence). The CDR3 is made up of 13 amino acids. J gave up 6 bases and V 6 bases, and 8 bases lay outside the gene matches. In DNA, the CDR3 is TGTGCCAGCAACGACAGGGGATGGGGCGAGCAGTACTTC. It is translated as CASNDRGWGEQYF.

The chain employs TRBV28 and TRBJ1-3; possibly TRBD1 for D (6 bases). This CDR3 has 15 residues. Germline CDR1 MDHEN, CDR2 SYDVKM. V lost 5 bases, J lost 4 bases, and 15 bases lay in between. CDR3 region: CASSAVQGTGNTIYF. The DNA of the CDR3 is TGTGCCAGCAGTGCCGTCCAGGGGACCGGAAACACCATATATTTT.

This chain connects TRBV4-3 to TRBJ2-7, with TRBD2 matching 9 bases. There are 16 residues in the CDR3. Trimming at V came to 3 bases and at J to 2 bases, leaving 8 bases not matched to a gene. In germline, CDR1 is LGHNA, CDR2 YSLEER. CDR3 amino acids: CASSQDRLADTYEQYF. The CDR3 DNA is TGCGCCAGCAGCCAGGACAGACTAGCGGATACCTACGAGCAGTACTTC.

V usage is TRBV30 and J usage is TRBJ2-3; D possibly corresponds to TRBD2 (5 bases). V was pared by 8 bases and J by 6 bases, with 15 bases between. Germline CDR1 GTSNPN, CDR2 SVGIG (reference sequence). The CDR3 totals 12 residues. CDR3 DNA: TGTGCCCAATCCGGGAACCCCGATACGCAGTATTTT. As protein: CAQSGNPDTQYF.

J is TRBJ2-7 and V is TRBV2; no reliable D call. Looked up from germline, CDR1 is SNHLY and CDR2 is FYNNEI. The CDR3 has 14 residues. V was clipped by 5 bases and J by 6 bases, with 17 bases between them. The CDR3 sequence is CASSPPGLTGEQYF. In nucleotides, the CDR3 is TGTGCCAGCAGTCCCCCGGGTCTGACGGGCGAGCAGTACTTC. The variable domain in full, with the rest retrieved from reference TRBV2 and TRBJ2-7, is EPEVTQTPSHQVTQMGQEVILRCVPISNHLYFYWYRQILGQKVEFLVSFYNNEISEKSEIFDDQFSVERPDGSNFTLKIRSTKLEDSAMYFCASSPPGLTGEQYFGPGTRLTVT.

The V gene is TRBV4-3, the J gene TRBJ1-4; perhaps TRBD1 as D (5 bases). Trimming took off 3 bases at V and 7 bases at J, with 21 bases between the two ends. The CDR3 consists of 17 residues. Germline assignment: CDR1 LGHNA and CDR2 YSLEER. The CDR3 spells CASSQGLTRVSSEKLFF. In DNA form, the CDR3 reads TGCGCCAGCAGCCAGGGCTTGACCAGGGTCAGCAGTGAAAAACTGTTTTTT.

The J gene is TRBJ1-1, the V gene TRBV9, with D tentatively TRBD1 (5 bases). Germline assignment: CDR1 SGDLS and CDR2 YYNGEE. The CDR3 extends over 15 amino acids. Trimming took 4 bases from V and 2 from J, leaving 15 bases between them. CDR3 DNA: TGTGCCAGCAGCCCTAGGGGCAGGGCCAACACTGAAGCTTTCTTT. Its protein is CASSPRGRANTEAFF.

Only one count was recorded for this clone. The CDR3, as DNA: TGCGCCAGCAGCCCATCCCCAGATCAGAGGACTGAAGCTTTCTTT. Its translation: CASSPSPDQRTEAFF. This sequence joins TRBV5-1 and TRBJ1-1; no definite D call. Per the germline V gene, CDR1 is SGHRS and CDR2 is YFSETQ. The V end lost 4 bases, the J end lost 5 bases, and 18 bases lay between the germline ends. This CDR3 has 15 amino acids.

The chain recombines TRBV7-2 with TRBJ1-1; D is possibly TRBD1 (6 bases). Germline CDR1 reads SGHTA; CDR2 reads FQGNSA. The V and J ends lost 5 bases and 10 bases respectively, with 20 bases between them. The CDR3 covers 14 residues. The CDR3, as DNA: TGTGCCAGCAGCCCCCCCGGACAGTTGGCTTTAGCTTTCTTT. This translates into CASSPPGQLALAFF.

The J gene is TRBJ1-2, the V gene TRBV6-6, with 11 nucleotides matching TRBD1. The CDR3 has 14 amino acids. V gave up 5 bases and J gave up 7 bases; unmatched junction bases: 6. Germline CDR1 is MNHNY and CDR2 is SVGAGI (reference sequence). The CDR3 sequence: CASSPVGTGGGYTF. The CDR3, as DNA: TGTGCCAGCAGTCCCGTAGGGACAGGGGGTGGCTACACCTTC.

This chain joins TRBV5-4 and TRBJ2-1, with 9 bases lining up with TRBD2. The V segment lost 4 bases and the J segment 8 bases; nucleotides outside the gene matches: 13. CDR1 and CDR2 from the germline V gene are SGHNT and YYREEE (reference sequence). The CDR3 has 16 residues. The CDR3 nucleotides read TGTGCCAGCAGCAGTTTCGGACTAGCGTTCATCGATGAGCAGTTCTTC. It translates to CASSSFGLAFIDEQFF.